These 3 T cell receptor beta chains share one sample of origin, sequenced in a study of blood T cell repertoires in COVID-19. This table comes from immunoSEQ multiplex PCR, and its TCRdb copy is limited to in-frame clones, with some not included. This sample yields some 180,000 clones, of which 85% to 90% are seen a single time; 0.6% to 0.8% belongs to the top ten. The sample taken for sequencing was peripheral blood. These receptors all come from a man aged 50 or older with acute or convalescent COVID-19.

The genes are TRBV12-3 or TRBV12-4 and TRBJ2-5; TRBD2 aligns across 8 bases. The CDR3 totals 13 residues. V lost 5 bases and J lost 6; bases outside the gene matches: 5. DNA of the CDR3: TGTGCCAGCAGTCGAGCGGGAGTTCAGACCCAGTACTTC. This sequence encodes CASSRAGVQTQYF.

This clone was seen only a few times. This chain links TRBV4-2 with TRBJ2-1; 8 nucleotides agree with TRBD1. With V trimmed by 0 bases and J by 5 bases, 18 bases remained unmatched. Per the germline V gene, CDR1 is LGHNA and CDR2 is YNFKEQ. The CDR3 has 20 amino acids. CDR3 in DNA: TGTGCCAGCAGCCAAGAAGCCAGGGGGCGCACCCCGGCCCCCCACAATGAGCAGTTCTTC. Protein sequence: CASSQEARGRTPAPHNEQFF.

The J gene is TRBJ2-3, the V gene TRBV5-5, with D possibly matching TRBD1 (5 bases). Looked up from germline, CDR1 is SGHKS and CDR2 is YYEKEE (reference sequence). This CDR3 contains 16 residues. The V end was cut by 5 bases, the J end by 0 bases, with 16 bases between. CDR3 sequence reads: CASRPVRAASTDTQYF. Here the CDR3 DNA reads TGTGCCAGCAGACCGGTCAGGGCGGCTAGCACAGATACGCAGTATTTT.